This TCR beta chain was sequenced during a study of cytomegalovirus exposure and HLA in healthy donors. From germline, CDR1 is SNHLY and CDR2 FYNNEI. The trim removed 8 bases at V and 12 bases at J, leaving 11 bases unmatched. This CDR3 is 12 amino acids long. Libraries were prepared by immunoSEQ multiplex PCR; TCRdb keeps only in-frame clonotypes and omits some of them. The sample records 170,000 or so clones, about 80% being singletons. This TCR was recovered from a young woman in good health and CMV-seropositive. Sequencing was carried out using PBMCs. The chain joins TRBV2 to TRBJ2-7, with 9 bases that match TRBD1. CDR3 amino acids: CASAGTGLTVYF. CDR3 DNA: TGTGCCAGCGCCGGGACAGGGCTTACAGTGTACTTC.